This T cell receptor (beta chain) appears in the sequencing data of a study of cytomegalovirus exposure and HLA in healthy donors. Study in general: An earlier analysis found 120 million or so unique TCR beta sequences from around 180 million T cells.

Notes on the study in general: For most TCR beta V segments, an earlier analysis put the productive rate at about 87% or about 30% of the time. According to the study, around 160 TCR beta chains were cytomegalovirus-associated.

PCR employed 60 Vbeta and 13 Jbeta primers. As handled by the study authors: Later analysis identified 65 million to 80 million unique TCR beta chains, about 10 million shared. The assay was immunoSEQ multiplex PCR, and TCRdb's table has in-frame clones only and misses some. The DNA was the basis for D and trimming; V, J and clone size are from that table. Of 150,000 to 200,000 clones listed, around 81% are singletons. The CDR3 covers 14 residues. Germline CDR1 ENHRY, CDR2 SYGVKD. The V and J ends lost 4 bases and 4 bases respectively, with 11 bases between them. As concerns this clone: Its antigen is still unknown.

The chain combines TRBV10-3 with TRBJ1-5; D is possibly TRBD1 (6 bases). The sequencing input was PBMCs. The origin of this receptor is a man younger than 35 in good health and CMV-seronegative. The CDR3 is CAISGDTSNQPQHF. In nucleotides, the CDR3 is TGTGCCATCAGTGGGGACACTAGTAATCAGCCCCAGCATTTT.